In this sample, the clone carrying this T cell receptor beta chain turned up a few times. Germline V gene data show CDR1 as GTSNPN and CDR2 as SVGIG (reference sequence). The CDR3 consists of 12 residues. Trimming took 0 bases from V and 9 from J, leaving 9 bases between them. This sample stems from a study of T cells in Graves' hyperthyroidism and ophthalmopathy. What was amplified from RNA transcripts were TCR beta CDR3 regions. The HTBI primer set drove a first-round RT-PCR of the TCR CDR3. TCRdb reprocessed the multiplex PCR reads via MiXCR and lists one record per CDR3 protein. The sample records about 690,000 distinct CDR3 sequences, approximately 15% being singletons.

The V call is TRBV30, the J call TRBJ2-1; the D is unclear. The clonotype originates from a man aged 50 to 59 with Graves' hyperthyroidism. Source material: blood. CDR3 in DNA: TGTGCCTGGAGTGTATTGGTTGGTGAGCAGTTCTTC. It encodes CAWSVLVGEQFF.